These 13 T cell receptor beta chains were all obtained from the same sample, sequenced in a study of T-cell memory formation after mild COVID-19. Each CDR3 protein gets one entry after TCRdb re-called the 5' RACE reads with MiXCR. Of about 290,000 distinct CDR3 sequences detected, approximately 15% appear once; the ten largest clones hold around 23%. The source material was PBMCs or a T cell subset sorted from them (not recorded which). These receptors all stem from a man aged 18 to 30 who had mild COVID-19 (a few samples of this study predate the infection). Cell type and time point are not known.

V and J are TRBV7-2 and TRBJ2-1; tentative D call: TRBD2 (5 bases). The V and J ends lost 5 bases and 15 bases respectively, with 17 bases between them. Germline V gene data show CDR1 as SGHTA and CDR2 as FQGNSA. The CDR3 is 12 amino acids. In nucleotides, the CDR3 is TGTGCCAGCAGCGACGCACTAGGACGGCGGTTCTTC. This encodes CASSDALGRRFF.

V and J are TRBV12-3 or TRBV12-4 and TRBJ1-2; 9 nucleotides align to TRBD1. J was trimmed by 2 bases and V by 6 bases; bases with no gene match: 7. This CDR3 has 15 residues. In nucleotides, the CDR3 is TGTGCCAGCAGACGCCCCGGGACAGGGAACTATGGCTACACCTTC. Its protein product is CASRRPGTGNYGYTF.

This chain joins TRBV11-2 and TRBJ2-2, with TRBD2 as a possible D gene (5 bases). V was trimmed by 5 bases and J by 4 bases, leaving 8 bases between them. The germline V gene has CDR1 SGHAT and CDR2 FQNNGV. This CDR3 is built from 13 residues. The CDR3 sequence: CASSLGITGELFF. In DNA form, the CDR3 reads TGTGCCAGCAGCCTCGGGATCACCGGGGAGCTGTTTTTT.

The chain couples TRBV12-3 or TRBV12-4 to TRBJ2-3; D is undetermined. The CDR3 loop spans 17 amino acids. V lost 6 bases and J 0 bases, leaving 19 bases between the germline ends. This chain's CDR3 is CASRLTSGSGSTDTQYF. Written as DNA, the CDR3 is TGTGCCAGCAGATTGACCTCCGGGTCCGGAAGCACAGATACGCAGTATTTT.

The chain recombines TRBV5-1 with TRBJ2-3; D unresolved. V was trimmed by 2 bases and J by 5 bases, leaving 6 bases between them. The CDR3 has 12 residues. Germline lookup yields CDR1 SGHRS and CDR2 YFSETQ. CDR3 bases: TGCGCCAGCAGCTTTGGCGTAGATACGCAGTATTTT. Residues: CASSFGVDTQYF. Using reference TRBV5-1 and TRBJ2-3 for the parts outside the CDR3, the full variable domain is KAGVTQTPRYLIKTRGQQVTLSCSPISGHRSVSWYQQTPGQGLQFLFEYFSETQRNKGNFPGRFSGRQFSNSRSEMNVSTLELGDSALYLCASSFGVDTQYFGPGTRLTVL.

A few counts support this clonotype. The chain has TRBV12-3 or TRBV12-4 and TRBJ2-5; 9 bases line up with TRBD1. The CDR3 runs to 13 residues. The V and J ends lost 6 bases and 5 bases, in that order; junction bases with no gene match: 4. This chain's CDR3 is CASRTGGGETQYF. DNA of the CDR3: TGTGCCAGCAGGACAGGGGGAGGTGAGACCCAGTACTTC.

The chain is built from TRBV7-9 and TRBJ2-1, with 7 bases fitting TRBD2. CDR1 is SEHNR, CDR2 FQNEAQ, per germline (reference sequence). J gave up 10 bases and V 5 bases, and 8 bases lay outside the gene matches. The CDR3 spans 13 residues. CDR3 region: CASSTAGVREQFF. The CDR3 DNA is TGTGCCAGCAGCACCGCGGGGGTTCGGGAGCAGTTCTTC.

This clonotype was seen a handful of times. The gene calls are TRBV7-3 and TRBJ2-3; 11 bases match TRBD2. Germline loops: CDR1 SGHTA, CDR2 FQGTGA. With 5 bases clipped from V and 2 bases from J, the junction kept 6 bases outside the gene matches. The CDR3 consists of 16 residues. CDR3 in amino acids: CASSPTSGVNTDTQYF. The CDR3 nucleotides are TGTGCCAGCAGCCCGACTAGCGGGGTAAACACAGATACGCAGTATTTT.

This clonotype has a handful of counts. The rearrangement joins TRBV6-2 or TRBV6-3 to TRBJ2-5; D ambiguous. This CDR3 contains 14 residues. In germline, CDR1 is MNHEY, CDR2 SVGEGT. Trimming took 6 bases from V and 9 from J, leaving 20 bases between them. CDR3 nucleotide sequence: TGTGCCAGCAGGACCGACCACATCGGTGGGCCCCAGTACTTC. Translating it yields CASRTDHIGGPQYF.

V and J are TRBV10-3 and TRBJ2-5; 7 nucleotides align to TRBD1. The CDR3 spans 16 residues. The germline CDR1 and CDR2 sequences are ENHRY and SYGVKD. After removal of 5 bases from V and 3 bases from J, the junction contained 12 bases not matched to a gene. The CDR3 sequence: CAISPPGTERKETQYF. CDR3 DNA: TGTGCCATCAGTCCACCCGGGACAGAGAGGAAAGAGACCCAGTACTTC.

This clonotype was picked up a small number of times. The V call is TRBV6-5, the J call TRBJ2-3; D remains unclear. The V gene lost 8 bases and the J gene lost 0 bases, with 12 bases spanning the gap. This CDR3 comprises 14 residues. Looked up from germline, CDR1 is MNHEY and CDR2 is SVGAGI. The CDR3 loop is CASATVRSTDTQYF. As DNA, the CDR3 is TGTGCCAGCGCAACAGTAAGGAGCACAGATACGCAGTATTTT.

The chain has TRBV11-3 and TRBJ1-6, with D possibly matching TRBD1 (5 bases). This CDR3 has 17 amino acids. V was pared by 5 bases and J by 7 bases, with 21 bases between. Germline V CDR1 and CDR2: SGHNT, YENEEA. The CDR3 protein is CASSRWDSRGNNSPLHF. Here the CDR3 DNA reads TGTGCCAGCAGCCGATGGGACTCGAGAGGCAACAATTCACCCCTCCACTTT.

This chain uses TRBV15 with TRBJ2-7, with 7 bases lining up with TRBD1. The ends lost 1 base at V and 2 bases at J; junction bases unmatched: 17. The CDR3 contains 19 residues. CDR1 is LNHNV, CDR2 YYDKDF, per germline (reference sequence). CDR3 protein: CATSRGLGQGVRSPYEQYF. The CDR3 DNA follows: TGTGCCACCAGCAGAGGCCTCGGGCAGGGGGTAAGGTCCCCCTACGAGCAGTACTTC.